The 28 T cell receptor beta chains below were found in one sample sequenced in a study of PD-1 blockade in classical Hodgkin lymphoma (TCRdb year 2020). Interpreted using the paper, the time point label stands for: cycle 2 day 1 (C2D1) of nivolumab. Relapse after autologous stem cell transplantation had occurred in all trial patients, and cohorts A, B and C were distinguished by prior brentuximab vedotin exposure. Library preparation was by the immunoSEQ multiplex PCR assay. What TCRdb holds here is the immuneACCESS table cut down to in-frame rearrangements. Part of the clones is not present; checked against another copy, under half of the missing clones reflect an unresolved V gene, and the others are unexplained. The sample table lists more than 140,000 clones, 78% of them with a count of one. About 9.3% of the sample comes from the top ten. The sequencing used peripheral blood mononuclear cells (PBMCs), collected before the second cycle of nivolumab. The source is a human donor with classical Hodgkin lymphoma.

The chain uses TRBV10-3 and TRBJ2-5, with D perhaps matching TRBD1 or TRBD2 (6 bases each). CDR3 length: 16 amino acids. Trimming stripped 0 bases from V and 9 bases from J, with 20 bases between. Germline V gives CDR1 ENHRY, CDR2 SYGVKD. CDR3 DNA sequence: TGTGCCATCAGTGAGTCGGGGGGCTCTGGCAAGAAGGCCCAGTACTTC. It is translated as CAISESGGSGKKAQYF.

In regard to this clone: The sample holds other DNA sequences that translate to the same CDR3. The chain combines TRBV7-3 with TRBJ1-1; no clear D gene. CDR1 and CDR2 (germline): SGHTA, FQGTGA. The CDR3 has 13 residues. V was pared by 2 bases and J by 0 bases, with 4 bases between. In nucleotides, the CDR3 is TGTGCCAGCAGCTTAGGGATGAACACTGAAGCTTTCTTT. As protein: CASSLGMNTEAFF.

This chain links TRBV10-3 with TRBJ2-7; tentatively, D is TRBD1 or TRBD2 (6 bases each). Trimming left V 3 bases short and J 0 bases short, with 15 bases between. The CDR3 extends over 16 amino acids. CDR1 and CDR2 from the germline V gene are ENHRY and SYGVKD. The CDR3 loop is CAISEWGAQSSYEQYF. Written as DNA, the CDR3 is TGTGCCATCAGTGAATGGGGGGCCCAGAGCTCCTACGAGCAGTACTTC.

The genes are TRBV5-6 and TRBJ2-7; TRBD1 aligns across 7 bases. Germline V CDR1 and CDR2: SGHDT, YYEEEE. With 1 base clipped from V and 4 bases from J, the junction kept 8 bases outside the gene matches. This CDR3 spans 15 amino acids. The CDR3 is CASSLNPGTAYEQYF. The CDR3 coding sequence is TGTGCCAGCAGCTTGAACCCTGGGACAGCGTACGAGCAGTACTTC.

The CDR3 nucleotides are TGTGCCAGTAGTGGCGGTGGGGGGGTCTATAATTCACCCCTCCACTTT. Its protein is CASSGGGGVYNSPLHF. The chain links TRBV19 to TRBJ1-6; D may be TRBD1 (5 bases). The V gene lost 5 bases and the J gene lost 3 bases, with 14 bases spanning the gap. The CDR3 is 16 residues long. Germline lookup yields CDR1 LNHDA and CDR2 SQIVND (reference sequence).

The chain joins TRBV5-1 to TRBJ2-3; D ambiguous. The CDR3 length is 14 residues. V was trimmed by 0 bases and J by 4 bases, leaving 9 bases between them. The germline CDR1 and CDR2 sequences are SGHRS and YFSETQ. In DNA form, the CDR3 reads TGCGCCAGCAGCTTGGCCAGGCAGGCAGATACGCAGTATTTT. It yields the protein CASSLARQADTQYF.

The CDR3 protein is CASSPTQGSSYSGNTIYF. CDR3 bases: TGTGCCAGCTCTCCGACACAGGGTTCGAGCTACTCTGGAAACACCATATATTTT. The chain is built from TRBV18 and TRBJ1-3, with D maybe TRBD1 (6 bases). This CDR3 comprises 18 residues. Germline-derived CDR1 and CDR2 are KGHSH and LQKENI. V lost 6 bases and J lost 0, with 21 bases in between.

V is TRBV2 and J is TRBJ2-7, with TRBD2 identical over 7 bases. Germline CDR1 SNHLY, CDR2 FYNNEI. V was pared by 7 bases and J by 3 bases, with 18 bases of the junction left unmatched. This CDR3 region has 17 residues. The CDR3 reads CASNFGLGAPSHYEQYF. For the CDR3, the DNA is TGTGCCAGCAACTTTGGACTAGGAGCCCCTTCCCACTACGAGCAGTACTTC.

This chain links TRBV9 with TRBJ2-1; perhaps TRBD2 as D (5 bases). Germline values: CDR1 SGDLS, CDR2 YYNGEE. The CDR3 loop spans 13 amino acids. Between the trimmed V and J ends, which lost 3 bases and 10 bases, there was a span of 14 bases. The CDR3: CASSASTGGEQFF. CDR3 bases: TGTGCCAGCAGCGCCAGCACGGGCGGGGAGCAGTTCTTC.

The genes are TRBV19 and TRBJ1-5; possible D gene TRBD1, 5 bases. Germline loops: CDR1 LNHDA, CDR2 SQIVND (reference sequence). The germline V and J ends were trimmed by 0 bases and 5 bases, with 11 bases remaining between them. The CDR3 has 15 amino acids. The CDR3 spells CASSIDPWGDQPQHF. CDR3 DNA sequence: TGTGCCAGTAGTATAGATCCATGGGGGGATCAGCCCCAGCATTTT.

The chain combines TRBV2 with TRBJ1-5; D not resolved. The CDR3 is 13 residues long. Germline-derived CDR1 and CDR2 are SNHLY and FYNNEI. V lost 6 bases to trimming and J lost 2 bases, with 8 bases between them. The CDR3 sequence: CASRMDGNQPQHF. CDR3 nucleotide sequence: TGTGCCAGCAGGATGGACGGCAATCAGCCCCAGCATTTT.

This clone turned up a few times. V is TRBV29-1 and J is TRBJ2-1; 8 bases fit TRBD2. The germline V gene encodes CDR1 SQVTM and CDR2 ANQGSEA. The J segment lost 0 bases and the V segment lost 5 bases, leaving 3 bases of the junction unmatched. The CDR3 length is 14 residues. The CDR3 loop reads CSVSGGSSYNEQFF. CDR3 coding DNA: TGCAGCGTTAGCGGGGGAAGCTCCTACAATGAGCAGTTCTTC.

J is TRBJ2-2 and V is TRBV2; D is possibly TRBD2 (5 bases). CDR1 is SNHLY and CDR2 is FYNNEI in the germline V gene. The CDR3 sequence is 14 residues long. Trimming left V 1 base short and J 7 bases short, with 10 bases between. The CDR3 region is CASSEDSGYGELFF. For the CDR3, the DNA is TGTGCCAGCAGTGAAGATTCGGGGTACGGGGAGCTGTTTTTT. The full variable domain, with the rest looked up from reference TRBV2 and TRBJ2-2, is EPEVTQTPSHQVTQMGQEVILRCVPISNHLYFYWYRQILGQKVEFLVSFYNNEISEKSEIFDDQFSVERPDGSNFTLKIRSTKLEDSAMYFCASSEDSGYGELFFGEGSRLTVL.

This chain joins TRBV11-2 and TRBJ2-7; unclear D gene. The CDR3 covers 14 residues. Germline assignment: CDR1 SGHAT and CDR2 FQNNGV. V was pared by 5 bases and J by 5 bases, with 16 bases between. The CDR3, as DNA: TGTGCCAGCAGCCTTAATAGGGTCGGAGACGAGCAGTACTTC. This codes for CASSLNRVGDEQYF.

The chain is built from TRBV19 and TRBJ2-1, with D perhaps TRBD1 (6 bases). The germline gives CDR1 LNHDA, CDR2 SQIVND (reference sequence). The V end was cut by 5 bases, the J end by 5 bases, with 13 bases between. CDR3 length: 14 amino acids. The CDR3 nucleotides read TGTGCCAGTAGTTTCCGGGACATAGACAATGAGCAGTTCTTC. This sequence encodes CASSFRDIDNEQFF.

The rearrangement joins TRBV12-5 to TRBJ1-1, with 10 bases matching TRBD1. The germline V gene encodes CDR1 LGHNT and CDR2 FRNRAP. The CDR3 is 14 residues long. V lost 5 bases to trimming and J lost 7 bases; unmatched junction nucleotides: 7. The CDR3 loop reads CASGDWGTGVEAFF. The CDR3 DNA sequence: TGTGCTAGTGGTGATTGGGGGACAGGGGTTGAAGCTTTCTTT.

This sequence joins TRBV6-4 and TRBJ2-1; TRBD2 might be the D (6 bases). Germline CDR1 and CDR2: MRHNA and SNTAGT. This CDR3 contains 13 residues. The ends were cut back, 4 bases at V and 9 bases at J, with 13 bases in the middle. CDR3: CASSASRGGEQFF. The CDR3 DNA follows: TGTGCCAGCAGTGCGTCCCGGGGAGGTGAGCAGTTCTTC.

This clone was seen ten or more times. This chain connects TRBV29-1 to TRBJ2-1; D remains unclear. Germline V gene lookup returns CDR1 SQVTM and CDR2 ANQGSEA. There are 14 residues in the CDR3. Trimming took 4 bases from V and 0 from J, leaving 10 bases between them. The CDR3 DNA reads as TGCAGCGTTGGGACGTCGAGCTCCTACAATGAGCAGTTCTTC. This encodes CSVGTSSSYNEQFF.

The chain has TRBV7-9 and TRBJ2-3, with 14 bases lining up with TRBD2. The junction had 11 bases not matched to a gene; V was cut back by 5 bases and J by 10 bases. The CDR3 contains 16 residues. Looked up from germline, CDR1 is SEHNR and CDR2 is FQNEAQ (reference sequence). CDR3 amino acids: CASSPTGTSGSRAQYF. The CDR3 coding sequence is TGTGCCAGCAGCCCCACCGGGACTAGCGGGAGTAGGGCGCAGTATTTT.

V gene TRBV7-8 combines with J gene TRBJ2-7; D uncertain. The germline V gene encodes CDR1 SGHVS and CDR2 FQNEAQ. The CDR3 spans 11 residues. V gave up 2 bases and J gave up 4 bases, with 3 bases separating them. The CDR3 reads CASSLNYEQYF. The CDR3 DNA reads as TGTGCCAGCAGCTTAAATTACGAGCAGTACTTC.

DNA for the CDR3: TGTGCCAGTAGTACGAACAGGGGCTCTGGGGCCAACGTCCTGACTTTC. Amino acids: CASSTNRGSGANVLTF. This chain uses TRBV19 with TRBJ2-6; 7 bases match TRBD1. Germline assignment: CDR1 LNHDA and CDR2 SQIVND (reference sequence). This CDR3 comprises 16 residues. V lost 4 bases to trimming and J lost 0 bases; unmatched junction nucleotides: 3.

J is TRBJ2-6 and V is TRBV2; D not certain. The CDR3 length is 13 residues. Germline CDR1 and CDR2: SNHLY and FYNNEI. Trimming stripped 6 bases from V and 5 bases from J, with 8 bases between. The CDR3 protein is CASRGWRANVLTF. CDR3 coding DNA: TGTGCCAGCAGGGGGTGGAGGGCCAACGTCCTGACTTTC.

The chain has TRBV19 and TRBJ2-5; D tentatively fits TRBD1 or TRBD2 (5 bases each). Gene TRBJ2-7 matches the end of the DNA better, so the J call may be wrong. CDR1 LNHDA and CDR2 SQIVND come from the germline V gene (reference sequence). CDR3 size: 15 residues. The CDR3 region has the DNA TGTGCCAGTAGCATCCGCCGGGACCGATCCTACGAGCAGTACTTC. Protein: CASSIRRDRSYEQYF.

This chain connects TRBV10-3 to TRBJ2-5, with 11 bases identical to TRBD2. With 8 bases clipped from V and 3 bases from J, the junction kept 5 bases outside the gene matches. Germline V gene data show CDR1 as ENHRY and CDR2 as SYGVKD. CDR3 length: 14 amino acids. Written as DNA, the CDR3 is TGTGCCATCGCGACTAGCGGGGAAGAAGAGACCCAGTACTTC. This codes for CAIATSGEEETQYF.

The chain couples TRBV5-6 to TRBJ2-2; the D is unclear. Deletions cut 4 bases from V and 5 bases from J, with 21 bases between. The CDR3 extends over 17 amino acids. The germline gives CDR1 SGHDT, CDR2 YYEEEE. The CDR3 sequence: CASSDRNQVVGTGELFF. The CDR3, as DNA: TGTGCCAGCAGCGATCGTAATCAGGTGGTTGGGACCGGGGAGCTGTTTTTT.

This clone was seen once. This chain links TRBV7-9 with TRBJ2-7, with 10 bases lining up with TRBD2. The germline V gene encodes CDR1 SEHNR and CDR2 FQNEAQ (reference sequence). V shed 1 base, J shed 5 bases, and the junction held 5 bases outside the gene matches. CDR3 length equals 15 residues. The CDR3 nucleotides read TGTGCCAGCAGCTTAGGGTCTAGCGGGAGAGACGAGCAGTACTTC. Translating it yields CASSLGSSGRDEQYF. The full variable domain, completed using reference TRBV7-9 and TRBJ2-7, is DTGVSQNPRHKITKRGQNVTFRCDPISEHNRLYWYRQTLGQGPEFLTYFQNEAQLEKSRLLSDRFSAERPKGSFSTLEIQRTEQGDSAMYLCASSLGSSGRDEQYFGPGTRLTVT.

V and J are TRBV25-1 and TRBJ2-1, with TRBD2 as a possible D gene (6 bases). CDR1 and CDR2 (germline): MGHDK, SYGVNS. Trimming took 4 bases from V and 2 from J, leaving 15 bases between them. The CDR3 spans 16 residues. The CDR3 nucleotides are TGTGCCAGCAGTGGTCTGGGGGGAGAGACCTACAATGAGCAGTTCTTC. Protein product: CASSGLGGETYNEQFF.

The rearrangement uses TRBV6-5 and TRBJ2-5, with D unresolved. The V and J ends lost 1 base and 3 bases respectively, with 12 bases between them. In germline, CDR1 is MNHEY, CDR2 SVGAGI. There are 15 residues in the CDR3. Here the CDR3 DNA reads TGTGCCAGCAGTTACTACCCCAACTTGAAAGAGACCCAGTACTTC. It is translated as CASSYYPNLKETQYF.